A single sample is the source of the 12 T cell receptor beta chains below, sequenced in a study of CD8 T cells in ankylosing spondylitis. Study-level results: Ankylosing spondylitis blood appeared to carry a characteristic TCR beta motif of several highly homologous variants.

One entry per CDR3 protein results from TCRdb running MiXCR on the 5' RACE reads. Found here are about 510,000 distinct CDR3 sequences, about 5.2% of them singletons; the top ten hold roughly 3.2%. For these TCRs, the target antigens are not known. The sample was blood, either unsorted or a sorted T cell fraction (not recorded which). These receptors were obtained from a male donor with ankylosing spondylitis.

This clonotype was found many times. The CDR3 DNA is TGTGCCAGCAAAGCGGGGGGTTTGTCCTACAATGAGCAGTTCTTC. This codes for CASKAGGLSYNEQFF. J is TRBJ2-1 and V is TRBV12-3 or TRBV12-4, with 9 bases aligning to TRBD2. Germline trimming cut 7 bases from V and 1 base from J; bases unmatched to any gene: 5. This CDR3 has 15 amino acids.

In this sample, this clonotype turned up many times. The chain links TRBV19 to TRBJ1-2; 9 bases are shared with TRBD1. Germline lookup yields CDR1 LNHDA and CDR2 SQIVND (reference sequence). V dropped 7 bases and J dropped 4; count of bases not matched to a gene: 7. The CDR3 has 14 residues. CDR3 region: CASTWGQGSYGYTF. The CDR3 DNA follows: TGTGCCAGTACGTGGGGACAGGGATCCTATGGCTACACCTTC. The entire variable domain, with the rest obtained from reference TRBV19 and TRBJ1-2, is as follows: DGGITQSPKYLFRKEGQNVTLSCEQNLNHDAMYWYRQDPGQGLRLIYYSQIVNDFQKGDIAEGYSVSREKKESFPLTVTSAQKNPTAFYLCASTWGQGSYGYTFGSGTRLTVV.

CDR3 residues: CASRLADTGELFF. For the CDR3, the DNA is TGTGCCAGCCGCTTGGCGGATACCGGGGAGCTGTTTTTT. The chain combines TRBV12-3 or TRBV12-4 with TRBJ2-2, with no clear D. The CDR3 runs 13 residues. The V gene lost 8 bases and the J gene lost 5 bases, with 12 bases spanning the gap.

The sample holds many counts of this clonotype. In nucleotides, the CDR3 is TGCAGTGCTAGAGGTCAGGGGGTCGACTATGGCTACACCTTC. Its protein is CSARGQGVDYGYTF. The chain combines TRBV20-1 with TRBJ1-2; 7 positions agree with TRBD1. The V gene's germline CDR1 is DFQATT and CDR2 SNEGSKA (reference sequence). This CDR3 has 14 amino acids. V shed 1 base, J shed 3 bases, and the junction held 5 bases outside the gene matches.

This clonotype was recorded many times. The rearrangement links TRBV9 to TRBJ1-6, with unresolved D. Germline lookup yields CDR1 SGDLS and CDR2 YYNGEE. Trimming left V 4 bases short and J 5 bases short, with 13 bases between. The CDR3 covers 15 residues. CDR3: CASSTRHGDNSPLHF. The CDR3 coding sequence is TGTGCCAGCAGCACCCGTCATGGGGATAATTCACCCCTCCACTTT.

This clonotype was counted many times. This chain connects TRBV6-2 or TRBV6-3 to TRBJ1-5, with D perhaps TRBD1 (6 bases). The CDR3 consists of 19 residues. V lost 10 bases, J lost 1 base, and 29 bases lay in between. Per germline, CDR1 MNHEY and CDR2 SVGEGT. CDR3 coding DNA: TGTGCCACCGCGGCGGTTGGGGTAAGGGGGATAAGGAGCAATCAGCCCCAGCATTTT. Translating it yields CATAAVGVRGIRSNQPQHF.

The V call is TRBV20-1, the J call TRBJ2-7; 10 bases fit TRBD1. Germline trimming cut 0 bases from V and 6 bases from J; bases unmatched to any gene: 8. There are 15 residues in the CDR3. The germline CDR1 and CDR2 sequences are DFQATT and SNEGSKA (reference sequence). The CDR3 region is CSARDRDRGLGEQYF. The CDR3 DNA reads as TGCAGTGCTAGAGACCGGGACAGGGGCCTCGGCGAGCAGTACTTC.

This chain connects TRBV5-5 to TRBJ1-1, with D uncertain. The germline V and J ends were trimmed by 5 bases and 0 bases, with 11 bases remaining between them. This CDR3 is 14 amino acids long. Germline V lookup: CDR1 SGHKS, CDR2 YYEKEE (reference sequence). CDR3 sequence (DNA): TGTGCCAGCAGAATGGAACTTTTGAACACTGAAGCTTTCTTT. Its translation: CASRMELLNTEAFF.

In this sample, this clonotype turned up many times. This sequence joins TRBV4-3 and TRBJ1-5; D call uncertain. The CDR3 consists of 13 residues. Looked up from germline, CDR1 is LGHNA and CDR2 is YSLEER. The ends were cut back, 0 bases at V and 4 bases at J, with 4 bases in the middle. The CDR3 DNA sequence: TGCGCCAGCAGCCAAGAAAATAATCAGCCCCAGCATTTT. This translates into CASSQENNQPQHF.

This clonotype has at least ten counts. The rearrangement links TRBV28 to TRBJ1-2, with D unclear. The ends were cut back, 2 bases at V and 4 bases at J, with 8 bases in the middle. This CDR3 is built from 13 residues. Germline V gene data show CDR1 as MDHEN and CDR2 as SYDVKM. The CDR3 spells CASSLIIGYGYTF. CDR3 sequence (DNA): TGTGCCAGCAGTTTAATCATAGGCTATGGCTACACCTTC.

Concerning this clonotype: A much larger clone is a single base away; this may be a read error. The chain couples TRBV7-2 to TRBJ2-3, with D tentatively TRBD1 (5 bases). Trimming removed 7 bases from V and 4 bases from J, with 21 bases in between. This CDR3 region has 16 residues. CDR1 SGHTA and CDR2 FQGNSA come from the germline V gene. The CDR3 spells CASTHLRASMADTQYF. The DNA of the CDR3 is TGTGCCAGCACCCACCTCAGGGCTAGTATGGCAGATACGCAGTATTTT. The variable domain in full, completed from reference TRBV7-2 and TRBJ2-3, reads GAGVSQSPSNKVTEKGKDVELRCDPISGHTALYWYRQSLGQGLEFLIYFQGNSAPDKSGLPSDRFSAERTGGSVSTLTIQRTQQEDSAVYLCASTHLRASMADTQYFGPGTRLTVL.

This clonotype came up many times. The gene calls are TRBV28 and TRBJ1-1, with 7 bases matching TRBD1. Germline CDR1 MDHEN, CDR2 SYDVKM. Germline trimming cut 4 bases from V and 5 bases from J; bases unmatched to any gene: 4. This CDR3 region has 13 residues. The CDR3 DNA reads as TGTGCCAGCAGTTGGGACAGTGGGACTGAAGCTTTCTTT. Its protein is CASSWDSGTEAFF.